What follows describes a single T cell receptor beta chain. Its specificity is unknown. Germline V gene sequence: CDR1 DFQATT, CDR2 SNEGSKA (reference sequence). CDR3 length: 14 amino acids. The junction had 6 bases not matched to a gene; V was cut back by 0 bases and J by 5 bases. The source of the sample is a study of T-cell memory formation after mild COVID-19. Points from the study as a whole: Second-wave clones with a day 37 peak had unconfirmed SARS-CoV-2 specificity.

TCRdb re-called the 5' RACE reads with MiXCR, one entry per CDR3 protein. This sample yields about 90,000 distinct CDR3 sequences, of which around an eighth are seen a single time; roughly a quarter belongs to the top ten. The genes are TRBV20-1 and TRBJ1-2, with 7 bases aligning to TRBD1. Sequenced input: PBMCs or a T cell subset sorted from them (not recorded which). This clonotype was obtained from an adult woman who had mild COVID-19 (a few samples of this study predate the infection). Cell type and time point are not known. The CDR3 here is CSARDPRGGYGYTF. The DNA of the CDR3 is TGCAGTGCTAGAGATCCCAGGGGGGGATATGGCTACACCTTC.